The clone carrying this TCR beta chain is a singleton in its sample. Its specificity is unknown. These data originate in a study of T cell responses to AZD1222 COVID-19 vaccine. Study-level background: Researchers grouped second doses given at about 4 or about 12 weeks into one pool. Study-wide results and limits: Sampled repertoires all dated from after the peak T cell response. Clonal diversity was possibly underestimated; the donors were predominantly white British and more often female. Two AZD1222 administrations were followed by greater Spike-specific TCR breadth and depth.

V was trimmed by 5 bases and J by 8 bases, leaving 13 bases between them. The CDR3 sequence is 13 residues long. Germline-derived CDR1 and CDR2 are LNHDA and SQIVND (reference sequence). Libraries were prepared by immunoSEQ multiplex PCR; TCRdb keeps only in-frame clonotypes and omits some of them. The table lists about 97,000 clones, just over 90% of them singletons. The gene calls are TRBV19 and TRBJ2-1; D may be TRBD2 (6 bases). This specimen consisted of peripheral blood, obtained on day 0 of AZD1222 vaccination. The TCR originated in an adult in good health. CDR3 in DNA: TGTGCCAGTAGTCCCCGAAGGAGGGATGAGCAGTTCTTC. It translates to CASSPRRRDEQFF.